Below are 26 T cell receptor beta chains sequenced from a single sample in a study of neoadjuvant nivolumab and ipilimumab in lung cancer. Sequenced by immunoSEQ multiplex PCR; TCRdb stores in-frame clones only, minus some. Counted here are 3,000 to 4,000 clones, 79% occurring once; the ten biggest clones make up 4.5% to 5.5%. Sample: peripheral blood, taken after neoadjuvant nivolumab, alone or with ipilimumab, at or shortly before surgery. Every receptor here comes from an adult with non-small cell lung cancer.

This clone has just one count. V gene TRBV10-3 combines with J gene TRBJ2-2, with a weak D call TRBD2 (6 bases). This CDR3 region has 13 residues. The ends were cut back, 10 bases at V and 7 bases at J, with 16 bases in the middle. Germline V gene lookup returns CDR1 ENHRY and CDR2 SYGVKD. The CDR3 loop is CASTGTQDGELFF. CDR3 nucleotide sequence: TGTGCCAGTACCGGGACTCAAGACGGGGAGCTGTTTTTT.

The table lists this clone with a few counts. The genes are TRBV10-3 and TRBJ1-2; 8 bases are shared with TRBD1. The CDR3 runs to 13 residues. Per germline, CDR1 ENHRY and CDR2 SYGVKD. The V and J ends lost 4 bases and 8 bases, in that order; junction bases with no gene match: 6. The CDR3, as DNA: TGTGCCATCAGTGGATTACAGGGGGGCGGCTACACCTTC. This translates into CAISGLQGGGYTF.

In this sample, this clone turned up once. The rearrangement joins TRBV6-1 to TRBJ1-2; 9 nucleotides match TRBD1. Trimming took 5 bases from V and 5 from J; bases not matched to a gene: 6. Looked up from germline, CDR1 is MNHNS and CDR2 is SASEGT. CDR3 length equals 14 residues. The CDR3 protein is CASSRDRGYYGYTF. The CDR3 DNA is TGTGCCAGCAGTAGAGACAGGGGGTATTATGGCTACACCTTC.

The CDR3 sequence: CAWSLRGGSSQPQHF. CDR3 bases: TGTGCCTGGAGCCTACGTGGGGGGAGCTCTCAGCCCCAGCATTTT. This chain joins TRBV30 and TRBJ1-5; TRBD1 might be the D (5 bases). V was clipped by 3 bases and J by 6 bases, with 18 bases between them. Per germline, CDR1 GTSNPN and CDR2 SVGIG (reference sequence). This CDR3 has 15 residues.

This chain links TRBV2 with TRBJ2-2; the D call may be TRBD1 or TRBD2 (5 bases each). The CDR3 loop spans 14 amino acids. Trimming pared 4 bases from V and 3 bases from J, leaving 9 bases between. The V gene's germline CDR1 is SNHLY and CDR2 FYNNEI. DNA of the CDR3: TGTGCCAGCAGTGGGTTGGGGGACACCGGGGAGCTGTTTTTT. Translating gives CASSGLGDTGELFF.

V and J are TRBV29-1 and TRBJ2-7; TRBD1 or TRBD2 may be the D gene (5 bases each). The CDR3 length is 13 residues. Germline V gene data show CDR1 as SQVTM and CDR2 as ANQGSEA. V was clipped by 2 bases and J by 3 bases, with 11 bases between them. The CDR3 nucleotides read TGCAGCGTTGAATCGGGGACGGGCTACGAGCAGTACTTC. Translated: CSVESGTGYEQYF.

CDR3 bases: TGTGCCAGCAGCTCCGGGACGGTTGAAAAACTGTTTTTT. Encoded protein: CASSSGTVEKLFF. The V call is TRBV5-8, the J call TRBJ1-4; tentative D call: TRBD1 (5 bases). Germline loops: CDR1 SGHTS, CDR2 YDEGEE. This CDR3 is built from 13 residues. The V end lost 3 bases, the J end lost 7 bases, and 10 bases lay between the germline ends.

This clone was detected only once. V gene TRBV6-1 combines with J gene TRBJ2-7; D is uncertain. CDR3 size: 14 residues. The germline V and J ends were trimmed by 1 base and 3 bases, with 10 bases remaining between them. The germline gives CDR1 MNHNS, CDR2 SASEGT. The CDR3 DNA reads TGTGCCAGCAGTGAAGTGCTCAGAGTCTACGAGCAGTACTTC. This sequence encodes CASSEVLRVYEQYF.

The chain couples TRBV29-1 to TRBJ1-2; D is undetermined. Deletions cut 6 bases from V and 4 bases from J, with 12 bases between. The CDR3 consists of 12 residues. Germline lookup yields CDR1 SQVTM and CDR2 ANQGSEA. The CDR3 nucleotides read TGCAGCGTCCCGAGGGCAGGCTATGGCTACACCTTC. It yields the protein CSVPRAGYGYTF.

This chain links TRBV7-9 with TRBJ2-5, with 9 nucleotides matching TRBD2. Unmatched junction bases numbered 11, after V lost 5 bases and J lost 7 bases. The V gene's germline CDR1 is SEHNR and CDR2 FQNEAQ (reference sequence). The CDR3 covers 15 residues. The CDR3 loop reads CASSRFAGGPGTQYF. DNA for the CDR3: TGTGCCAGCAGCCGTTTTGCGGGAGGGCCAGGGACCCAGTACTTC.

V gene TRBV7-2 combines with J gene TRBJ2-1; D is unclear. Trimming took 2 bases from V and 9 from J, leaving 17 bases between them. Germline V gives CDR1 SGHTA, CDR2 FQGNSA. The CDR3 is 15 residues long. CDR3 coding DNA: TGTGCCAGCAGCTTATATCCCACTCGGACGGGTGAGCAGTTCTTC. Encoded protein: CASSLYPTRTGEQFF.

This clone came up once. CDR3: CASSLNPESNQPQHF. Written as DNA, the CDR3 is TGTGCCAGCAGCTTGAACCCTGAGAGCAATCAGCCCCAGCATTTT. The rearrangement joins TRBV5-5 to TRBJ1-5; no reliable D call. The V end was cut by 1 base, the J end by 1 base, with 9 bases between. The CDR3 totals 15 residues. Per the germline V gene, CDR1 is SGHKS and CDR2 is YYEKEE (reference sequence).

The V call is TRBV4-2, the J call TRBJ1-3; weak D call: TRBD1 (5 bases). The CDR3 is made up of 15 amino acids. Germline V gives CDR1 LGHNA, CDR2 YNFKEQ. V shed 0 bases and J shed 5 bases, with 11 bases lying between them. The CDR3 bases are TGTGCCAGCAGCCAAGAGGGGGACCGGAGAAACACCATATATTTT. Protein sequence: CASSQEGDRRNTIYF.

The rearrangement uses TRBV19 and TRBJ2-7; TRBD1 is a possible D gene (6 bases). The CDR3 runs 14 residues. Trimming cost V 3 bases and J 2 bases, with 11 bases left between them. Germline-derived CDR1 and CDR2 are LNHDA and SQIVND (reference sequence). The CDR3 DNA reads TGTGCCAGTAGTATCTTACAGGGAGCCTACGAGCAGTACTTC. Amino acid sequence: CASSILQGAYEQYF.

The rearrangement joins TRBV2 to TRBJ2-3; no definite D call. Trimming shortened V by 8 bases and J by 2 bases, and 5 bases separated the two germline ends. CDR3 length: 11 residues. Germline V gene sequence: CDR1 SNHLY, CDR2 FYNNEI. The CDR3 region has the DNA TGTGCCAGCTCATACACAGATACGCAGTATTTT. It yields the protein CASSYTDTQYF.

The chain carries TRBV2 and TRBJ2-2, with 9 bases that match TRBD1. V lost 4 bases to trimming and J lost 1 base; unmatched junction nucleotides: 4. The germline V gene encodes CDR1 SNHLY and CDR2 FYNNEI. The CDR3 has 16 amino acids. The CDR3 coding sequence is TGTGCCAGCAGTGCACGACAGGGGGGGAACACCGGGGAGCTGTTTTTT. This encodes CASSARQGGNTGELFF.

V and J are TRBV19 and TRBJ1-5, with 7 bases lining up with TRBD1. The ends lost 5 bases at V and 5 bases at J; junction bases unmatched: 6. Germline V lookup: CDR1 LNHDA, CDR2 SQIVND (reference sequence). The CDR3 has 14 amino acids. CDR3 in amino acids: CASSPQGVYQPQHF. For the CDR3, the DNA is TGTGCCAGTAGTCCGCAGGGGGTATATCAGCCCCAGCATTTT.

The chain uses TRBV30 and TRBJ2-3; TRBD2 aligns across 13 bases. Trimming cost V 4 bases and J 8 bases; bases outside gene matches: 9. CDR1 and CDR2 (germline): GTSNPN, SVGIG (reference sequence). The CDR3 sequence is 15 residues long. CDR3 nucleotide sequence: TGTGCCTGGAAAAAGAAACTAGCGGGAGGGGGTACGCAGTATTTT. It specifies CAWKKKLAGGGTQYF. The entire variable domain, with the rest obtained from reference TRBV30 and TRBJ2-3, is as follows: SQTIHQWPATLVQPVGSPLSLECTVEGTSNPNLYWYRQAAGRGLQLLFYSVGIGQISSEVPQNLSASRPQDRQFILSSKKLLLSDSGFYLCAWKKKLAGGGTQYFGPGTRLTVL.

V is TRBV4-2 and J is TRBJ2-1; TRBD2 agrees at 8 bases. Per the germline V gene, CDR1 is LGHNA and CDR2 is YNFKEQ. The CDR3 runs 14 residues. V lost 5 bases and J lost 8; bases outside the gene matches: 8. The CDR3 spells CASSSREREYEQFF. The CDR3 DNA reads TGTGCCAGCAGCTCGAGGGAGCGGGAGTATGAGCAGTTCTTC.

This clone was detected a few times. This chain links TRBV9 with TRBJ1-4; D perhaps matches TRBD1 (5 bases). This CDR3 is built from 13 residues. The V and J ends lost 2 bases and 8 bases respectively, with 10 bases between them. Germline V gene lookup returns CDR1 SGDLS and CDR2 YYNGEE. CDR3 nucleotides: TGTGCCAGCAGCGTGGGGGTTGGCGAAAAACTGTTTTTT. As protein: CASSVGVGEKLFF.

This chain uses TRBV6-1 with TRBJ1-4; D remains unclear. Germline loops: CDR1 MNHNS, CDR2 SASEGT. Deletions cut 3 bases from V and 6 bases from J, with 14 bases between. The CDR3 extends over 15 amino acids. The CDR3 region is CASSEPTDYYEKLFF. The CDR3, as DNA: TGTGCCAGCAGTGAGCCGACGGACTATTATGAAAAACTGTTTTTT.

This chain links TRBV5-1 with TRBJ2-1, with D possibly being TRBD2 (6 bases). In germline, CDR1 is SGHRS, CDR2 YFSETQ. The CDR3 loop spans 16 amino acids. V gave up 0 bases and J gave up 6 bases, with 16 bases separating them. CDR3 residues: CASSLGHRDLVNEQFF. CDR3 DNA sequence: TGCGCCAGCAGCTTGGGCCACCGGGACTTAGTCAATGAGCAGTTCTTC.

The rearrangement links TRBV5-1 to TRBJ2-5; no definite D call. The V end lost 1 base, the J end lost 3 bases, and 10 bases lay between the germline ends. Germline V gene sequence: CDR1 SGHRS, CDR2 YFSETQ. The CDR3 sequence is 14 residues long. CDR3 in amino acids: CASSLQISEETQYF. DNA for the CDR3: TGCGCCAGCAGCTTGCAGATCTCCGAAGAGACCCAGTACTTC.

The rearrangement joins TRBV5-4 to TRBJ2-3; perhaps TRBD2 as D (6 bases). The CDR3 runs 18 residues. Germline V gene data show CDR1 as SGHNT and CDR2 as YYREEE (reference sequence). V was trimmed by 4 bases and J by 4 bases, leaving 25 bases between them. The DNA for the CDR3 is TGTGCCAGCAGCCACTCAAGACAGCGGCGGGAAGTCGCAGATACGCAGTATTTT. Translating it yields CASSHSRQRREVADTQYF.

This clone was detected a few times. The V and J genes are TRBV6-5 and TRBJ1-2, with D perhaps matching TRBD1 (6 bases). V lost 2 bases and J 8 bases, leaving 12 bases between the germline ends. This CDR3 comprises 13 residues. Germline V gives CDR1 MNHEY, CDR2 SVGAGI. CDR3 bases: TGTGCCAGCAGTTACCGGGGGCGGATAGGCTACACCTTC. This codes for CASSYRGRIGYTF.

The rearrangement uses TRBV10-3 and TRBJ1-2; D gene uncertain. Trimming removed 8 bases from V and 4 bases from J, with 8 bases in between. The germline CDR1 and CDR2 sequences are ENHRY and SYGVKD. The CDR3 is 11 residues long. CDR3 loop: CAIGEVYGYTF. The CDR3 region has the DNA TGTGCCATCGGCGAGGTCTATGGCTACACCTTC.